The rows below give T cell receptor beta chains drawn from one sample of a study of cytomegalovirus exposure and HLA in healthy donors. Using immunoSEQ multiplex PCR, the repertoire was profiled, and TCRdb retains in-frame clones only, with some absent. Of some 40,000 clones in the sample, approximately 57% were seen once. The sequenced sample consisted of PBMCs. The receptor source for this set is a man in his sixties in good health and CMV-seropositive. Each CDR3 is given with its conserved first and last residue. A D gene is named only where the DNA matches it firmly. Rows may omit the clone size; those that give it use once, few, many or a size class.

clone_size: -
j_call: TRBJ2-5
v_call: TRBV5-6
d_call: TRBD1
cdr3_aa: CASSPEGGGRETQYF
cdr3_nt: TGTGCCAGCAGCCCGGAAGGGGGCGGAAGGGAGACCCAGTACTTC

clone_size: -
j_call: TRBJ2-7
v_call: TRBV27
d_call: -
cdr3_aa: CASGSPGHEGDSYEQYF
cdr3_nt: TGTGCCAGCGGGTCCCCGGGACACGAGGGAGACTCCTACGAGCAGTACTTC

clone_size: -
j_call: TRBJ2-7
v_call: TRBV5-6
d_call: TRBD1
cdr3_aa: CASSYSGTGYEQYF
cdr3_nt: TGTGCCAGCAGTTACTCCGGGACAGGGTACGAGCAGTACTTC

clone_size: -
j_call: TRBJ1-1
v_call: TRBV7-3
d_call: -
cdr3_aa: CASRRGANTEAFF
cdr3_nt: TGTGCCAGTCGGAGGGGAGCGAACACTGAAGCTTTCTTT

clone_size: few
j_call: TRBJ2-7
v_call: TRBV7-2
d_call: TRBD1
cdr3_aa: CASSLGGQGLEQYF
cdr3_nt: TGTGCCAGCAGCTTAGGCGGACAGGGGCTCGAGCAGTACTTC

clone_size: -
j_call: TRBJ2-2
v_call: TRBV27
d_call: TRBD1
cdr3_aa: CASSLLGTGDLANTGELFF
cdr3_nt: TGTGCCAGCAGTTTGCTGGGGACAGGGGATTTGGCGAACACCGGGGAGCTGTTTTTT

clone_size: -
j_call: TRBJ2-4
v_call: TRBV11-3
d_call: TRBD1
cdr3_aa: CASSLRPDRAVKNIQYF
cdr3_nt: TGTGCCAGCAGCTTACGCCCGGACAGGGCTGTCAAAAACATTCAGTACTTC

clone_size: -
j_call: TRBJ1-5
v_call: TRBV7-2
d_call: -
cdr3_aa: CASSFVQGSNQPQHF
cdr3_nt: TGTGCCAGCAGCTTCGTCCAGGGTAGCAATCAGCCCCAGCATTTT

clone_size: -
j_call: TRBJ1-1
v_call: TRBV4-2
d_call: -
cdr3_aa: CASSQEIGGSTEAFF
cdr3_nt: TGTGCCAGCAGCCAAGAAATTGGGGGCTCCACTGAAGCTTTCTTT

clone_size: -
j_call: TRBJ1-5
v_call: TRBV7-2
d_call: TRBD1
cdr3_aa: CASSFFVQGERSQHF
cdr3_nt: TGTGCCAGCAGCTTTTTTGTGCAGGGGGAAAGGTCCCAGCATTTT

clone_size: few
j_call: TRBJ1-2
v_call: TRBV21-1
d_call: -
cdr3_aa: CASSKNGDRDGYTF
cdr3_nt: TGTGCCAGCAGCAAAAATGGGGACAGGGATGGCTACACCTTC

clone_size: -
j_call: TRBJ1-4
v_call: TRBV30
d_call: -
cdr3_aa: CACNRGGNEKLFF
cdr3_nt: TGTGCCTGTAACAGAGGAGGTAATGAAAAACTGTTTTTT

clone_size: -
j_call: TRBJ1-4
v_call: TRBV7-9
d_call: -
cdr3_aa: CASSFRRGEKLFF
cdr3_nt: TGTGCCAGCAGCTTCCGAAGGGGTGAAAAACTGTTTTTT

clone_size: few
j_call: TRBJ2-7
v_call: TRBV2
d_call: -
cdr3_aa: CASGPDTYEQYF
cdr3_nt: TGTGCCTCTGGGCCAGACACCTACGAGCAGTACTTC

clone_size: few
j_call: TRBJ2-7
v_call: TRBV19
d_call: -
cdr3_aa: CASSIAQGQHEQYF
cdr3_nt: TGTGCCAGTAGTATAGCGCAGGGGCAGCACGAGCAGTACTTC

clone_size: few
j_call: TRBJ1-1
v_call: TRBV7-3
d_call: TRBD1
cdr3_aa: CASSRTGAAAEAFF
cdr3_nt: TGTGCCAGCAGCCGTACAGGGGCGGCGGCTGAAGCTTTCTTT

clone_size: few
j_call: TRBJ1-2
v_call: TRBV19
d_call: -
cdr3_aa: CASKGDMQGYTF
cdr3_nt: TGTGCCAGTAAAGGGGACATGCAAGGCTACACCTTC

clone_size: few
j_call: TRBJ2-7
v_call: TRBV7-9
d_call: -
cdr3_aa: CAIKLPATYEQYF
cdr3_nt: TGTGCCATAAAGCTTCCCGCGACCTACGAGCAGTACTTC